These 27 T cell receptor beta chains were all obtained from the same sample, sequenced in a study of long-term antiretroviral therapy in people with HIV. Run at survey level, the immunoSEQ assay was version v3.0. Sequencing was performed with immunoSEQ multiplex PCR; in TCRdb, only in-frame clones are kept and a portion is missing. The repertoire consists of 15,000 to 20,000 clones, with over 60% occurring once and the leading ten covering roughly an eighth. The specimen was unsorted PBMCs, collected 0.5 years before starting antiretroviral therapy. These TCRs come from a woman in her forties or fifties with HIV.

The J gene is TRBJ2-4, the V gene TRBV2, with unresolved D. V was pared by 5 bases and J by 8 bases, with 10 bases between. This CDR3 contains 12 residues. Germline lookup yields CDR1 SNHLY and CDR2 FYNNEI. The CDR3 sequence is CASSQTSDIQYF. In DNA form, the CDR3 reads TGTGCCAGCAGTCAGACTTCTGACATTCAGTACTTC. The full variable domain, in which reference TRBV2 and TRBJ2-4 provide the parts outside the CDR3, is EPEVTQTPSHQVTQMGQEVILRCVPISNHLYFYWYRQILGQKVEFLVSFYNNEISEKSEIFDDQFSVERPDGSNFTLKIRSTKLEDSAMYFCASSQTSDIQYFGAGTRLSVL.

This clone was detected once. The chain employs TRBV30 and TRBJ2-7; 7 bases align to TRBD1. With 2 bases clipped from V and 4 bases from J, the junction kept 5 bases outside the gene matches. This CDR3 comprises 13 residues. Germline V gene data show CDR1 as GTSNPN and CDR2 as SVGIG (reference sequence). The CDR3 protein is CAWSHKQGYEQYF. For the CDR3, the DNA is TGTGCCTGGAGTCATAAACAGGGGTACGAGCAGTACTTC.

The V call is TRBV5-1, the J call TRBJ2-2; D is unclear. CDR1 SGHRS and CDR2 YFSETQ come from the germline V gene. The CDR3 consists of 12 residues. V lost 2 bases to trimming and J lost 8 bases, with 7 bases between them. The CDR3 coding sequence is TGCGCCAGCAGCTTCCTGGAGGGGGAGCTGTTTTTT. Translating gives CASSFLEGELFF.

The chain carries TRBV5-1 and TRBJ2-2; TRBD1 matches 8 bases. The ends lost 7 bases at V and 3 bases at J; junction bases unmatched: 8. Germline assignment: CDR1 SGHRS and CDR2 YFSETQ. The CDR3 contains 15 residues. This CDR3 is CASRLRGQDTGELFF. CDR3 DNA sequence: TGCGCCAGCCGACTCAGGGGGCAGGACACCGGGGAGCTGTTTTTT.

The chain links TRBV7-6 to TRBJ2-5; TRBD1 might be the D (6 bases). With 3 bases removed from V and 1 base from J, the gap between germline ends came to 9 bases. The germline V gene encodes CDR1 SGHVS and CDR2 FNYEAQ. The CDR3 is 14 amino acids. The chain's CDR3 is CASSLGTLQETQYF. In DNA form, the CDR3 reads TGTGCCAGCAGCTTGGGGACACTCCAAGAGACCCAGTACTTC.

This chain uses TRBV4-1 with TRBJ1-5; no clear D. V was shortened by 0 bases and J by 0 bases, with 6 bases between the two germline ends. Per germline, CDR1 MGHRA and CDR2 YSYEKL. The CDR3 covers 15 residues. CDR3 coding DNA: TGCGCCAGCAGCCAAGATTGGGTTAGCAATCAGCCCCAGCATTTT. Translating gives CASSQDWVSNQPQHF.

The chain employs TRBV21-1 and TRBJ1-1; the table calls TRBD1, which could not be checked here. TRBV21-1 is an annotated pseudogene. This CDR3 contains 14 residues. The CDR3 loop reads CASSKTGVATEAFF. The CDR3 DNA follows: TGTGCCAGCAGCAAGACAGGGGTTGCGACTGAAGCTTTCTTT.

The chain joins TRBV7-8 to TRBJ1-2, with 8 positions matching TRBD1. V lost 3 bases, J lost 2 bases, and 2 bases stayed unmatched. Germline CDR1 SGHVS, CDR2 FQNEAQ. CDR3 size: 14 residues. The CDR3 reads CASSFDRGNYGYTF. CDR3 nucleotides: TGTGCCAGCAGCTTTGACAGGGGAAACTATGGCTACACCTTC.

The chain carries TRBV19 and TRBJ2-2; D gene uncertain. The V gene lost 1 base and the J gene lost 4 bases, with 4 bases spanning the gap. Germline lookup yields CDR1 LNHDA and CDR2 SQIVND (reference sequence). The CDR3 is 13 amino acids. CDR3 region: CASSIGPTGELFF. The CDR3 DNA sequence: TGTGCCAGTAGTATAGGACCCACCGGGGAGCTGTTTTTT.

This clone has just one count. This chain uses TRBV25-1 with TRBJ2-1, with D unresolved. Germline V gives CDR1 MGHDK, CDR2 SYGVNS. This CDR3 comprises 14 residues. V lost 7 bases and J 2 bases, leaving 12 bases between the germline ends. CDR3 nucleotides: TGTGCCAGCATAGGATCTGGGCCCTACAATGAGCAGTTCTTC. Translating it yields CASIGSGPYNEQFF.

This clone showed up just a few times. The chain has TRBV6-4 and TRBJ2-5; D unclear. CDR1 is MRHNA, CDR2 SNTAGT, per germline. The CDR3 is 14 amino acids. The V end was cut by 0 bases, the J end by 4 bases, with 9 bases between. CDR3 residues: CASSDSTRIETQYF. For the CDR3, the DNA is TGTGCCAGCAGTGACTCGACTCGGATAGAGACCCAGTACTTC.

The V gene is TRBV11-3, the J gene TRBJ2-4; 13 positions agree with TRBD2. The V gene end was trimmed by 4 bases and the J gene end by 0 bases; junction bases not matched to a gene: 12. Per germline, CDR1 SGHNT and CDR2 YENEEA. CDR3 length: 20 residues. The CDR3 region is CASSSIGLAGAKLAKNIQYF. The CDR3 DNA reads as TGTGCCAGCAGCTCGATTGGACTAGCGGGGGCGAAACTAGCCAAAAACATTCAGTACTTC.

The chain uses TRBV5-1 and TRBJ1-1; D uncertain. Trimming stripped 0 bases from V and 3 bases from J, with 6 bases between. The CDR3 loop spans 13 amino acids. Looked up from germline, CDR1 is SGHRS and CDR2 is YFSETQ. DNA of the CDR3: TGCGCCAGCAGCTTGGACGGAGACACTGAAGCTTTCTTT. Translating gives CASSLDGDTEAFF.

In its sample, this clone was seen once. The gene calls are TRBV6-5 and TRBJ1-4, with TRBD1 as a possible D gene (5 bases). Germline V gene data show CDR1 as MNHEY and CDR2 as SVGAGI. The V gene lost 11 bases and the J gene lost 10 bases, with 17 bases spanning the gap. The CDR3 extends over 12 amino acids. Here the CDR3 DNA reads TGTGCCGTGAGGGACCCACGGGGAAAACTGTTTTTT. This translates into CAVRDPRGKLFF.

The CDR3 spells CASSLAGGQETQYF. The CDR3 DNA is TGTGCCAGCAGCTTAGCGGGGGGCCAAGAGACCCAGTACTTC. The chain links TRBV5-7 to TRBJ2-5, with 9 positions matching TRBD2. TRBV5-7 is given ORF status, its function remaining uncertain. The CDR3 spans 14 residues. V was pared by 2 bases and J by 1 base, with 0 bases of the junction left unmatched.

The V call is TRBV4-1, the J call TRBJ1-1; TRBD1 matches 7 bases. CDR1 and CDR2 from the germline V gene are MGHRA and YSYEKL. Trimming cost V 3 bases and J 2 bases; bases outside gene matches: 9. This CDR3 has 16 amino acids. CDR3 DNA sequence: TGCGCCAGCAGCCATCCCACGGACAGGATTAACACTGAAGCTTTCTTT. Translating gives CASSHPTDRINTEAFF.

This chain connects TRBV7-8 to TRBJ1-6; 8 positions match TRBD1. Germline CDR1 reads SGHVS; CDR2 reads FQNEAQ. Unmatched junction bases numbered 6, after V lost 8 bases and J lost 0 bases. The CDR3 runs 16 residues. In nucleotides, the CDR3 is TGTGCCAGCGGAAAAGGACAGGGCTCCTATAATTCACCCCTCCACTTT. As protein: CASGKGQGSYNSPLHF.

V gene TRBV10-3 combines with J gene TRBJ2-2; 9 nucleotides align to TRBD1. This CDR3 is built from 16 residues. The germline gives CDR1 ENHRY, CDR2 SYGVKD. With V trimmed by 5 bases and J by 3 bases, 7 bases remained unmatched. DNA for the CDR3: TGTGCCATCAGTCCCGGGACAGGGAGCGACACCGGGGAGCTGTTTTTT. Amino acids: CAISPGTGSDTGELFF.

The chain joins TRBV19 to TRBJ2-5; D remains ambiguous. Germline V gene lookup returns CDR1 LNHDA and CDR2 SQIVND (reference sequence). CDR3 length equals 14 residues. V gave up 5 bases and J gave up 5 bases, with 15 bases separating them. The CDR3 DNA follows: TGTGCCAGTAGTCCCGAAGGGCGGCGGGAGACCCAGTACTTC. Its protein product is CASSPEGRRETQYF. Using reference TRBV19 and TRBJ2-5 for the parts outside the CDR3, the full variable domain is DGGITQSPKYLFRKEGQNVTLSCEQNLNHDAMYWYRQDPGQGLRLIYYSQIVNDFQKGDIAEGYSVSREKKESFPLTVTSAQKNPTAFYLCASSPEGRRETQYFGPGTRLLVL.

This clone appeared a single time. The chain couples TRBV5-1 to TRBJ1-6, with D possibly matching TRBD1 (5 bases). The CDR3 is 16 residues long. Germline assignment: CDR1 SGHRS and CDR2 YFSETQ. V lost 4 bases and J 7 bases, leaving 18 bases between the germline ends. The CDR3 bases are TGCGCCAGCAGCGGAGGGAGGTTAGCAGGGAATTCACCCCTCCACTTT. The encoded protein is CASSGGRLAGNSPLHF.

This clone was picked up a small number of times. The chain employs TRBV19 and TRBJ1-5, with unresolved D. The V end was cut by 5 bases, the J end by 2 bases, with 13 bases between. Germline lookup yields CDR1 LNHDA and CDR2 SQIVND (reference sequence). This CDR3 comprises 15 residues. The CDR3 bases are TGTGCCAGTAGTGCGCGAGGCAGCGGCAATCAGCCCCAGCATTTT. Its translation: CASSARGSGNQPQHF.

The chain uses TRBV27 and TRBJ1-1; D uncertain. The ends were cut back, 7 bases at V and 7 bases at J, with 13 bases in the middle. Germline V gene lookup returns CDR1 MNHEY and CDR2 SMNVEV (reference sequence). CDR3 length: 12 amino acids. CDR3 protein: CASTRRPNEAFF. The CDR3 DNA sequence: TGTGCCAGCACTCGACGGCCGAATGAAGCTTTCTTT.

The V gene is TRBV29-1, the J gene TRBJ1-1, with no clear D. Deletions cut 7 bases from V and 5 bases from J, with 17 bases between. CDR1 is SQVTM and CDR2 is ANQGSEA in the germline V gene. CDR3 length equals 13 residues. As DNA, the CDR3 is TGCAGCGCCCGGATTGGGTTCCAGACTGAAGCTTTCTTT. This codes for CSARIGFQTEAFF.

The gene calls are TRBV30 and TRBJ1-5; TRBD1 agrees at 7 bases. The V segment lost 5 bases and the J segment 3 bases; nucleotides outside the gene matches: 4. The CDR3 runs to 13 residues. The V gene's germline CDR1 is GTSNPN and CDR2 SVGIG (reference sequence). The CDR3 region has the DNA TGTGCCTGGGGGGGACAGTACAATCAGCCCCAGCATTTT. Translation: CAWGGQYNQPQHF.

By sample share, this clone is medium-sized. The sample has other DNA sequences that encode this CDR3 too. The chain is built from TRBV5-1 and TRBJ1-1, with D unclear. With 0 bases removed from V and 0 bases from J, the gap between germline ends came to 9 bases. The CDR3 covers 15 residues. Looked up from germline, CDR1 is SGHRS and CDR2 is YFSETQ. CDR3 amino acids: CASSLEGSVNTEAFF. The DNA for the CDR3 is TGCGCCAGCAGCTTGGAGGGCAGCGTGAACACTGAAGCTTTCTTT.

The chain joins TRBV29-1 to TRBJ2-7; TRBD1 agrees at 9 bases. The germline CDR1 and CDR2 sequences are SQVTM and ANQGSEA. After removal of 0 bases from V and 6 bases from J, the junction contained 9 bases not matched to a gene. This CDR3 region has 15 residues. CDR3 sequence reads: CSVEDSWTGEAEQYF. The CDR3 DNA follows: TGCAGCGTTGAAGATAGTTGGACAGGGGAAGCCGAGCAGTACTTC.

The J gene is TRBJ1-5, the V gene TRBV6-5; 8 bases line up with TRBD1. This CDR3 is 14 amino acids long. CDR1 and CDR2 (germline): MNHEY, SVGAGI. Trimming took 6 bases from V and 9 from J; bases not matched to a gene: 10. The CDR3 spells CASRQGTGLWPQHF. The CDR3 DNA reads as TGTGCCAGCAGACAAGGGACAGGCCTCTGGCCCCAGCATTTT.